The 20 T cell receptor beta chains reported below all come from one sample, sequenced in a study of glioma-infiltrating T cells. The iRepertoire nested amplicon-rescue multiplex PCR amplified TCR alpha and beta CDR3s from RNA. Each CDR3 protein is one row after TCRdb ran MiXCR on the multiplex PCR reads. Among 400,000 or so distinct CDR3 sequences, 41% were seen once, and the ten largest hold more than 10%. Sequencing was carried out using glioma tissue, nonneoplastic brain tissue, or PBMCs (not recorded which). The receptors here all came from a human donor with low-grade glioma or glioblastoma, undergoing nonglioma brain surgery, or in good health (not recorded which).

The chain couples TRBV20-1 to TRBJ1-2; 11 nucleotides agree with TRBD1. This CDR3 has 14 residues. Germline CDR1 reads DFQATT; CDR2 reads SNEGSKA (reference sequence). After removal of 6 bases from V and 4 bases from J, the junction contained 7 bases not matched to a gene. CDR3 sequence reads: CSAQPGTGGYGYTF. The CDR3 bases are TGCAGTGCCCAGCCCGGGACAGGGGGCTATGGCTACACCTTC.

This clonotype was counted only a few times. The chain combines TRBV6-1 with TRBJ1-5; TRBD1 aligns across 8 bases. The CDR3 consists of 17 residues. The J segment lost 0 bases and the V segment lost 3 bases, leaving 7 bases of the junction unmatched. Germline lookup yields CDR1 MNHNS and CDR2 SASEGT. CDR3 in DNA: TGTGCCAGCAGTGACCCCGGACAGGGCTATAGCAATCAGCCCCAGCATTTT. Translation gives CASSDPGQGYSNQPQHF.

This clonotype was counted ten times or more. V and J are TRBV27 and TRBJ1-2, with TRBD1 matching 8 bases. Unmatched junction bases numbered 0, after V lost 2 bases and J lost 4 bases. Germline V gene sequence: CDR1 MNHEY, CDR2 SMNVEV (reference sequence). This CDR3 is built from 13 residues. CDR3 protein: CASSLTGGYGYTF. CDR3 in DNA: TGTGCCAGCAGTTTAACAGGGGGCTATGGCTACACCTTC.

In regard to this clonotype: It is likely a read error, because the conserved phenylalanine at the end of the CDR3 is missing. V and J are TRBV15 and TRBJ2-7, with D hard to call. Trimming removed 0 bases at V and 2 bases at J, with 8 bases between. The CDR3 is 14 amino acids. From germline, CDR1 is LNHNV and CDR2 YYDKDF (reference sequence). The CDR3 DNA sequence: TGTGCCACCAGCAGAGAAGCCACCACCTACGAGCAGTACCTC. Its translation: CATSREATTYEQYL.

Regarding this clonotype: Being one base from a much bigger clone, this may be a read error. The chain uses TRBV6-2 or TRBV6-3 and TRBJ2-7; D is perhaps TRBD1 (6 bases). V was pared by 5 bases and J by 7 bases, with 18 bases between. Germline CDR1 MNHEY, CDR2 SVGEGT. This CDR3 spans 14 amino acids. CDR3 region: CASSLRDTDNEQYF. DNA for the CDR3: TGTGCCAGCAGTCTTCGGGACACGGACAATGAGCAGTACTTC.

CDR3 loop: CASSFSVGDEQYF. The CDR3 DNA sequence: TGTGCCAGCAGTTTTTCCGTGGGGGACGAGCAGTACTTC. V usage is TRBV6-6 and J usage is TRBJ2-7; D assignment may be TRBD1 or TRBD2 (5 bases each). This CDR3 spans 13 amino acids. V shed 4 bases and J shed 5 bases, with 12 bases lying between them. CDR1 MNHNY and CDR2 SVGAGI come from the germline V gene (reference sequence).

This clonotype was picked up a small number of times. This chain uses TRBV20-1 with TRBJ2-1; 9 bases map to TRBD2. The V and J ends lost 1 base and 5 bases, in that order; junction bases with no gene match: 3. Germline CDR1 reads DFQATT; CDR2 reads SNEGSKA (reference sequence). The CDR3 spans 14 residues. Here the CDR3 DNA reads TGCAGTGCTAGAGGCCAGCGGGGGGACAATGAGCAGTTCTTC. It encodes CSARGQRGDNEQFF.

This clonotype was detected only once. This sequence joins TRBV30 and TRBJ1-1, with D possibly matching TRBD1 (5 bases). Germline CDR1 is GTSNPN and CDR2 is SVGIG (reference sequence). Trimming removed 2 bases from V and 6 bases from J, with 16 bases in between. There are 14 residues in the CDR3. CDR3 region: CAWSPNTGPSEAFF. The CDR3 DNA reads as TGTGCCTGGAGTCCGAACACAGGCCCGTCTGAAGCTTTCTTT.

The chain joins TRBV7-9 to TRBJ2-2, with D unresolved. The CDR3 contains 12 residues. Germline V CDR1 and CDR2: SEHNR, FQNEAQ (reference sequence). V was pared by 1 base and J by 13 bases, with 10 bases between. The CDR3 sequence is CASSLVAPRLFF. The CDR3 DNA reads TGTGCCAGCAGCTTAGTGGCCCCCCGGCTGTTTTTT.

The chain couples TRBV12-3 or TRBV12-4 to TRBJ1-2; the match to TRBD1 covers 8 bases. This CDR3 comprises 15 residues. J lost 6 bases, V lost 4 bases, and 10 bases had no gene match. CDR3 nucleotides: TGTGCCAGCAGTTCCCTAACAGGGGGGTCAGATGGCTACACCTTC. It translates to CASSSLTGGSDGYTF.

V and J are TRBV2 and TRBJ2-1, with TRBD2 matching 9 bases. V lost 5 bases and J lost 6; bases outside the gene matches: 8. Germline V gene sequence: CDR1 SNHLY, CDR2 FYNNEI. CDR3 length equals 15 residues. The DNA for the CDR3 is TGTGCCAGCAGTTCTAGCGGGATGACTCCCAATGAGCAGTTCTTC. Translation: CASSSSGMTPNEQFF.

In this sample, this clonotype turned up many times. V is TRBV6-2 or TRBV6-3 and J is TRBJ2-6; D uncertain. CDR3 size: 16 residues. Deletions cut 4 bases from V and 1 base from J, with 11 bases between. CDR1 MNHEY and CDR2 SVGEGT come from the germline V gene. In DNA form, the CDR3 reads TGTGCCAGCAGTTTCTCGGACGGGTCTGGGGCCAACGTCCTGACTTTC. Translation: CASSFSDGSGANVLTF.

The chain employs TRBV18 and TRBJ2-3, with D maybe TRBD2 (6 bases). Trimming removed 0 bases from V and 11 bases from J, with 12 bases in between. This CDR3 is 13 amino acids long. Looked up from germline, CDR1 is KGHSH and CDR2 is LQKENI. CDR3 region: CASSPPLLAQQYF. DNA for the CDR3: TGTGCCAGCTCACCACCCTTACTAGCACAGCAGTATTTT.

V gene TRBV7-2 combines with J gene TRBJ2-7; D is perhaps TRBD2 (6 bases). The CDR3 contains 18 residues. Trimming removed 2 bases at V and 2 bases at J, with 22 bases between. The germline CDR1 and CDR2 sequences are SGHTA and FQGNSA. The CDR3 DNA reads as TGTGCCAGCAGCTTATTCCCCTTCAGCGGAGGGCTCCCCTACGAGCAGTACTTC. Translation: CASSLFPFSGGLPYEQYF. Drawing the rest from reference TRBV7-2 and TRBJ2-7, the complete variable domain is GAGVSQSPSNKVTEKGKDVELRCDPISGHTALYWYRQSLGQGLEFLIYFQGNSAPDKSGLPSDRFSAERTGGSVSTLTIQRTQQEDSAVYLCASSLFPFSGGLPYEQYFGPGTRLTVT.

V is TRBV7-8 and J is TRBJ2-7; D might be TRBD2 (5 bases). Trimming shortened V by 1 base and J by 4 bases, and 11 bases separated the two germline ends. Germline V lookup: CDR1 SGHVS, CDR2 FQNEAQ. CDR3 length: 14 amino acids. CDR3 sequence: CASSLERVGYEQYF. CDR3 coding DNA: TGTGCCAGCAGCTTAGAGAGGGTCGGATACGAGCAGTACTTC.

V usage is TRBV24-1 and J usage is TRBJ2-3, with D maybe TRBD2 (6 bases). CDR1 and CDR2 from the germline V gene are KGHDR and SFDVKD. The germline V and J ends were trimmed by 4 bases and 0 bases, with 13 bases remaining between them. This CDR3 region has 16 residues. The DNA of the CDR3 is TGTGCCACCAGTGACGGGACTTCTCCTAGCACAGATACGCAGTATTTT. Its protein is CATSDGTSPSTDTQYF.

A few counts support this clonotype. This sequence joins TRBV6-1 and TRBJ1-2, with D perhaps TRBD1 (5 bases). Trimming left V 6 bases short and J 2 bases short, with 13 bases between. Germline CDR1 reads MNHNS; CDR2 reads SASEGT. The CDR3 extends over 14 amino acids. In DNA, the CDR3 is TGTGCCAGCAGCCCCGGGACTTCGAACTATGGCTACACCTTC. It encodes CASSPGTSNYGYTF.

This clonotype was counted ten times or more. The chain links TRBV6-2 or TRBV6-3 to TRBJ1-5; tentative D call: TRBD1 (5 bases). Per the germline V gene, CDR1 is MNHEY and CDR2 is SVGEGT. The V end lost 7 bases, the J end lost 7 bases, and 14 bases lay between the germline ends. The CDR3 contains 13 residues. The CDR3 region is CASTRPGFQPQHF. CDR3 DNA: TGTGCCAGCACCCGGCCAGGGTTCCAGCCCCAGCATTTT.

Worth noting for this clonotype: A much larger clone differs by one base, so this may be a read error. The rearrangement joins TRBV20-1 to TRBJ1-2; TRBD1 aligns across 7 bases. The CDR3 sequence is 14 residues long. Germline CDR1 reads DFQATT; CDR2 reads SNEGSKA (reference sequence). The CDR3 spells CSAKGTVVNYSYTF. The CDR3 DNA sequence: TGCAGTGCTAAAGGGACAGTCGTCAACTATAGCTACACCTTC.

Notes on this clonotype: It may be a read error: a sequence one base away is much more abundant. The chain employs TRBV25-1 and TRBJ2-2; no clear D gene. This CDR3 comprises 17 residues. Per germline, CDR1 MGHDK and CDR2 SYGVNS. The ends were cut back, 5 bases at V and 5 bases at J, with 21 bases in the middle. The CDR3 is CASSPLGGRFGTGELFF. The CDR3 nucleotides read TGTGCCAGCAGTCCTCTAGGTGGCAGGTTCGGAACCGGGGAGCTGTTTTTT.